These 6 T cell receptor beta chains were sequenced from one sample in a study of OX40 agonist ivuxolimab in advanced cancers. Generated by immunoSEQ multiplex PCR, the TCRdb table keeps only in-frame clones and is missing some. The sample holds 65,000 to 95,000 clones, around 82% seen once. Sample: CD4+ or CD8+ T cells sorted from blood, taken in a trial of the OX40 agonist ivuxolimab. These receptors were taken from an adult with an advanced solid tumor such as melanoma, head and neck, liver or kidney cancer.

V is TRBV28 and J is TRBJ1-5; no clear D gene. The CDR3 is 15 amino acids. V lost 3 bases and J lost 4, with 13 bases in between. Germline lookup yields CDR1 MDHEN and CDR2 SYDVKM. Here the CDR3 reads CASSFDYGRNQPQHF. The CDR3 DNA is TGTGCCAGCAGTTTTGATTATGGGAGGAATCAGCCCCAGCATTTT.

The rearrangement links TRBV2 to TRBJ2-5; D call uncertain. The CDR3 has 13 amino acids. Germline CDR1 SNHLY, CDR2 FYNNEI. V dropped 7 bases and J dropped 2 bases, with 11 bases sitting between them. The CDR3 DNA is TGTGCCAGCACTTATTATGGACAAGAGACCCAGTACTTC. Its protein is CASTYYGQETQYF. Combining the CDR3 with reference TRBV2 and TRBJ2-5 gives the whole variable domain EPEVTQTPSHQVTQMGQEVILRCVPISNHLYFYWYRQILGQKVEFLVSFYNNEISEKSEIFDDQFSVERPDGSNFTLKIRSTKLEDSAMYFCASTYYGQETQYFGPGTRLLVL.

V and J are TRBV28 and TRBJ1-1; D unclear. The germline CDR1 and CDR2 sequences are MDHEN and SYDVKM. V lost 1 base to trimming and J lost 2 bases, with 8 bases between them. The CDR3 totals 14 residues. The CDR3: CASSLSVRNTEAFF. CDR3 sequence (DNA): TGTGCCAGCAGTTTATCAGTCAGAAACACTGAAGCTTTCTTT.

The CDR3 reads CASSRESQSYQETQYF. In nucleotides, the CDR3 is TGTGCCAGCAGCAGAGAATCTCAGAGTTACCAAGAGACCCAGTACTTC. The chain combines TRBV11-2 with TRBJ2-5; D uncertain. From germline, CDR1 is SGHAT and CDR2 FQNNGV. The CDR3 has 16 amino acids. V shed 5 bases and J shed 0 bases, with 16 bases lying between them. The whole variable domain, filled in from reference TRBV11-2 and TRBJ2-5, reads EAGVAQSPRYKIIEKRQSVAFWCNPISGHATLYWYQQILGQGPKLLIQFQNNGVVDDSQLPKDRFSAERLKGVDSTLKIQPAKLEDSAVYLCASSRESQSYQETQYFGPGTRLLVL.

The chain has TRBV5-4 and TRBJ2-1, with 7 bases aligning to TRBD2. Trimming cost V 4 bases and J 4 bases; bases outside gene matches: 11. Germline-derived CDR1 and CDR2 are SGHNT and YYREEE (reference sequence). The CDR3 has 16 amino acids. The CDR3: CASSPTGAGLYNEQFF. The CDR3, as DNA: TGTGCCAGCAGCCCTACGGGAGCGGGGCTATACAATGAGCAGTTCTTC. The whole variable domain, remainder taken from reference TRBV5-4 and TRBJ2-1, is ETGVTQSPTHLIKTRGQQVTLRCSSQSGHNTVSWYQQALGQGPQFIFQYYREEENGRGNFPPRFSGLQFPNYSSELNVNALELDDSALYLCASSPTGAGLYNEQFFGPGTRLTVL.

The rearrangement links TRBV7-9 to TRBJ2-7; the D is unclear. The germline CDR1 and CDR2 sequences are SEHNR and FQNEAQ (reference sequence). The CDR3 contains 14 residues. Between the trimmed V and J ends, which lost 1 base and 2 bases, there was a span of 9 bases. The CDR3 region has the DNA TGTGCCAGCAGCTTAGGGGCACAAGCCTACGAGCAGTACTTC. It is translated as CASSLGAQAYEQYF.